Listed here are 26 T cell receptor beta chains from one sample, sequenced in a study of T cells in Graves' hyperthyroidism and ophthalmopathy. Researchers amplified the TCR beta CDR3 regions from RNA transcripts. With the HTBI primer set, the TCR CDR3 went through a first round of RT-PCR. TCRdb re-called the multiplex PCR reads with MiXCR, one entry per CDR3 protein. This table has around 200,000 distinct CDR3 sequences, over 15% appearing once. The specimen was blood. Receptors originate from a woman in her 50s with Graves' hyperthyroidism.

At least ten counts were recorded for this clonotype. The rearrangement joins TRBV5-6 to TRBJ2-2; D may be TRBD1 (7 bases). With 1 base removed from V and 3 bases from J, the gap between germline ends came to 13 bases. This CDR3 is built from 16 residues. Germline lookup yields CDR1 SGHDT and CDR2 YYEEEE. The CDR3 DNA is TGTGCCAGCAGCTTGCCCAGGGGGAGGTACACCGGGGAGCTGTTTTTT. This codes for CASSLPRGRYTGELFF.

This clonotype came up many times. The chain uses TRBV7-8 and TRBJ2-2; 11 bases fit TRBD2. Germline V gene data show CDR1 as SGHVS and CDR2 as FQNEAQ. The V segment lost 2 bases and the J segment 6 bases; nucleotides outside the gene matches: 8. The CDR3 length is 17 residues. The CDR3 sequence is CASSLILAGDWAGELFF. In DNA form, the CDR3 reads TGTGCCAGCAGCTTAATACTAGCGGGGGATTGGGCCGGGGAGCTGTTTTTT.

The sample holds many counts of this clonotype. This chain joins TRBV6-2 or TRBV6-3 and TRBJ2-7; TRBD2 is a possible D gene (5 bases). Per the germline V gene, CDR1 is MNHEY and CDR2 is SVGEGT. The V end was cut by 6 bases, the J end by 2 bases, with 11 bases between. CDR3 length: 13 residues. The CDR3 is CASRTTGTYEQYF. The CDR3 coding sequence is TGTGCCAGCAGAACGACGGGAACCTACGAGCAGTACTTC.

This clonotype was detected ten times or more. The V gene is TRBV27, the J gene TRBJ1-1, with D perhaps matching TRBD1 (5 bases). The CDR3 covers 15 residues. Trimming removed 2 bases from V and 0 bases from J, with 10 bases in between. The germline V gene encodes CDR1 MNHEY and CDR2 SMNVEV (reference sequence). The CDR3 spells CASSLLGTLNTEAFF. The CDR3, as DNA: TGTGCCAGCAGTTTACTGGGGACCTTGAACACTGAAGCTTTCTTT.

This clonotype was counted many times. The chain combines TRBV19 with TRBJ2-7; 7 positions match TRBD2. V shed 5 bases and J 6 bases; nucleotides not matched to a gene: 7. Germline values: CDR1 LNHDA, CDR2 SQIVND (reference sequence). The CDR3 is 13 amino acids. The CDR3 loop is CASSERDLPEQYF. The CDR3 DNA sequence: TGTGCCAGTAGTGAGCGGGACTTACCCGAGCAGTACTTC.

The chain is built from TRBV5-6 and TRBJ2-5; D unclear. CDR1 and CDR2 from the germline V gene are SGHDT and YYEEEE. The CDR3 length is 13 residues. V dropped 2 bases and J dropped 7 bases, with 12 bases sitting between them. CDR3 bases: TGTGCCAGCAGCTTTGGCCGTATGGGGACCCAGTACTTC. Translation gives CASSFGRMGTQYF.

At least ten counts were recorded for this clonotype. The genes are TRBV15 and TRBJ1-6; no reliable D call. The CDR3 spans 14 residues. Per germline, CDR1 LNHNV and CDR2 YYDKDF (reference sequence). Between the trimmed V and J ends, which lost 1 base and 8 bases, there was a span of 9 bases. The CDR3 sequence is CATSRGEVDSPLHF. DNA of the CDR3: TGTGCCACCAGCAGAGGGGAGGTTGATTCACCCCTCCACTTT.

This clonotype was recorded many times. This chain connects TRBV12-3 or TRBV12-4 to TRBJ2-2, with 10 bases lining up with TRBD1. The CDR3 is 14 residues long. V dropped 5 bases and J dropped 6; count of bases not matched to a gene: 3. In DNA form, the CDR3 reads TGTGCCAGCAGTAGGGGGACAGGGGCCGGGGAGCTGTTTTTT. This gives the protein CASSRGTGAGELFF.

This clonotype was observed many times. The chain couples TRBV7-2 to TRBJ2-7; D not resolved. This CDR3 has 13 amino acids. V lost 0 bases, J lost 4 bases, and 7 bases lay in between. From germline, CDR1 is SGHTA and CDR2 FQGNSA. Here the CDR3 DNA reads TGTGCCAGCAGCTTAGCCGGGTGGTACGAGCAGTACTTC. Its protein is CASSLAGWYEQYF.

In this sample, this clonotype turned up many times. The chain is built from TRBV9 and TRBJ2-3; D may be TRBD1 or TRBD2 (5 bases each). V was clipped by 4 bases and J by 3 bases, with 18 bases between them. The CDR3 totals 16 residues. Per germline, CDR1 SGDLS and CDR2 YYNGEE. The chain's CDR3 is CASSPVAQGPTDTQYF. CDR3 DNA sequence: TGTGCCAGCAGCCCGGTGGCGCAGGGACCAACAGATACGCAGTATTTT.

This chain connects TRBV5-5 to TRBJ2-1; 8 positions match TRBD2. The J segment lost 0 bases and the V segment lost 0 bases, leaving 11 bases of the junction unmatched. This CDR3 contains 19 residues. Germline CDR1 and CDR2: SGHKS and YYEKEE (reference sequence). CDR3 DNA: TGTGCCAGCAGCTTGGCCGGGGGCGGGGGGCAGAGCTCCTACAATGAGCAGTTCTTC. Amino acids: CASSLAGGGGQSSYNEQFF.

This clonotype turned up a few times. This may be a read error: a much more frequent sequence differs by one nucleotide. The chain employs TRBV7-8 and TRBJ1-1; D is possibly TRBD1 (5 bases). The germline V gene has CDR1 SGHVS and CDR2 FQNEAQ. The CDR3 has 14 amino acids. In DNA, the CDR3 is TGTGCCAGCAGGAAGGGGAGATCGGTCACTGAAGCTTCCTTT. Translated: CASRKGRSVTEASF.

This clonotype was seen many times. The rearrangement uses TRBV20-1 and TRBJ1-2; a possible D gene is TRBD1 (5 bases). V was trimmed by 6 bases and J by 8 bases, leaving 16 bases between them. Germline V CDR1 and CDR2: DFQATT, SNEGSKA (reference sequence). The CDR3 runs 12 residues. CDR3 bases: TGCAGTGCCCGGGGGTTAAGGGCAGGCTACACCTTC. Translation gives CSARGLRAGYTF.

This clonotype appeared many times. This chain connects TRBV13 to TRBJ2-5; a weak D match, TRBD1 (6 bases). Per the germline V gene, CDR1 is PRHDT and CDR2 is FYEKMQ (reference sequence). The CDR3 contains 14 residues. V gave up 4 bases and J gave up 0 bases, with 9 bases separating them. Here the CDR3 DNA reads TGTGCCAGCAGCTCCAGGGGTTACCAAGAGACCCAGTACTTC. The encoded protein is CASSSRGYQETQYF. The full variable domain, completed using reference TRBV13 and TRBJ2-5, is AAGVIQSPRHLIKEKRETATLKCYPIPRHDTVYWYQQGPGQDPQFLISFYEKMQSDKGSIPDRFSAQQFSDYHSELNMSSLELGDSALYFCASSSRGYQETQYFGPGTRLLVL.

This clonotype was counted ten times or more. The chain is built from TRBV2 and TRBJ2-5, with D perhaps TRBD1 (7 bases). Trimming stripped 10 bases from V and 5 bases from J, with 17 bases between. CDR1 SNHLY and CDR2 FYNNEI come from the germline V gene. The CDR3 length is 13 residues. The CDR3 bases are TGTGCCACGCGGGACAGACGTTTTGAGACCCAGTACTTC. It encodes CATRDRRFETQYF.

The rearrangement joins TRBV19 to TRBJ1-1; D perhaps matches TRBD1 (5 bases). Germline CDR1 is LNHDA and CDR2 is SQIVND (reference sequence). This CDR3 contains 15 residues. Trimming took 5 bases from V and 0 from J, leaving 13 bases between them. The CDR3 reads CASSVTGYMNTEAFF. Written as DNA, the CDR3 is TGTGCCAGTAGTGTTACAGGTTATATGAACACTGAAGCTTTCTTT.

Concerning this clonotype itself: One end of the junction fails to match germline, which may point to a read error. The gene calls are TRBV9 and TRBJ2-7, with TRBD2 as a possible D gene (5 bases). CDR1 SGDLS and CDR2 YYNGEE come from the germline V gene. The CDR3 covers 14 residues. The CDR3 DNA reads TGTGCCAGCCGCGTCACCGGGATTTCCTACGAGCAGTACTTC. It specifies CASRVTGISYEQYF.

In its sample, this clonotype was seen many times. The J gene is TRBJ1-5, the V gene TRBV15, with TRBD1 matching over 9 bases. Trimming took 3 bases from V and 1 from J; bases not matched to a gene: 4. The length of the CDR3 is 16 residues. In germline, CDR1 is LNHNV, CDR2 YYDKDF (reference sequence). This CDR3 reads CATSRAGQGSNQPQHF. CDR3 nucleotides: TGTGCCACCAGCAGGGCTGGACAGGGGAGCAATCAGCCCCAGCATTTT. Variable domain in full (rest from reference TRBV15 and TRBJ1-5): DAMVIQNPRYQVTQFGKPVTLSCSQTLNHNVMYWYQQKSSQAPKLLFHYYDKDFNNEADTPDNFQSRRPNTSFCFLDIRSPGLGDTAMYLCATSRAGQGSNQPQHFGDGTRLSIL.

This clonotype has at least ten counts. The chain is built from TRBV28 and TRBJ2-2, with TRBD2 identical over 11 bases. With V trimmed by 5 bases and J by 2 bases, 10 bases remained unmatched. This CDR3 is 18 amino acids long. Germline V gene lookup returns CDR1 MDHEN and CDR2 SYDVKM. CDR3 loop: CASSPELAGEGNTGELFF. The CDR3 bases are TGTGCCAGCAGTCCAGAACTAGCGGGGGAGGGAAACACCGGGGAGCTGTTTTTT. The full variable domain, in which reference TRBV28 and TRBJ2-2 provide the parts outside the CDR3, is DVKVTQSSRYLVKRTGEKVFLECVQDMDHENMFWYRQDPGLGLRLIYFSYDVKMKEKGDIPEGYSVSREKKERFSLILESASTNQTSMYLCASSPELAGEGNTGELFFGEGSRLTVL.

In its sample, this clonotype was seen many times. The J gene is TRBJ2-1, the V gene TRBV7-9; D could derive from TRBD1 or TRBD2 (5 bases each). The CDR3 covers 16 residues. V lost 5 bases to trimming and J lost 4 bases, with 18 bases between them. CDR1 SEHNR and CDR2 FQNEAQ come from the germline V gene (reference sequence). The CDR3 sequence: CASSPPGAVVYNEQFF. CDR3 DNA: TGTGCCAGCAGCCCACCCGGGGCGGTGGTTTACAATGAGCAGTTCTTC.

The rearrangement joins TRBV6-5 to TRBJ1-1; D is unresolved. V lost 0 bases and J 1 base, leaving 6 bases between the germline ends. Per the germline V gene, CDR1 is MNHEY and CDR2 is SVGAGI. This CDR3 comprises 14 residues. The CDR3 loop is CASSYSEPNTEAFF. The CDR3, as DNA: TGTGCCAGCAGTTACTCGGAGCCGAACACTGAAGCTTTCTTT.

This clonotype was seen repeatedly, ten times or more. The rearrangement joins TRBV11-2 to TRBJ2-7, with a weak D call TRBD2 (5 bases). The V end lost 7 bases, the J end lost 0 bases, and 10 bases lay between the germline ends. Germline CDR1 is SGHAT and CDR2 is FQNNGV. CDR3 length: 13 residues. CDR3 loop: CASKPGISYEQYF. The CDR3 nucleotides read TGTGCCAGCAAACCCGGGATCTCCTACGAGCAGTACTTC.

This clonotype was found many times. The rearrangement joins TRBV28 to TRBJ2-7; D gene unclear. Trimming left V 4 bases short and J 0 bases short, with 13 bases between. Germline-derived CDR1 and CDR2 are MDHEN and SYDVKM. The CDR3 consists of 15 residues. CDR3 region: CASSSVGVSSYEQYF. The CDR3 coding sequence is TGTGCCAGCAGTTCCGTAGGTGTGAGCTCCTACGAGCAGTACTTC.

This clonotype has at least ten counts. J is TRBJ1-3 and V is TRBV18; D is possibly TRBD1 (5 bases). Germline V gene data show CDR1 as KGHSH and CDR2 as LQKENI. The V end lost 4 bases, the J end lost 2 bases, and 6 bases lay between the germline ends. The CDR3 loop spans 13 amino acids. This chain's CDR3 is CASSQGTGNTIYF. The DNA of the CDR3 is TGTGCCAGCTCACAGGGGACTGGAAACACCATATATTTT.

The chain couples TRBV11-2 to TRBJ2-5, with TRBD1 matching 12 bases. This CDR3 contains 15 residues. Germline lookup yields CDR1 SGHAT and CDR2 FQNNGV. V dropped 5 bases and J dropped 5; count of bases not matched to a gene: 6. The chain's CDR3 is CASSKGTGGRETQYF. The CDR3 DNA reads as TGTGCCAGCAGCAAGGGGACAGGGGGCCGGGAGACCCAGTACTTC. The full variable domain, rest sourced from reference TRBV11-2 and TRBJ2-5, is EAGVAQSPRYKIIEKRQSVAFWCNPISGHATLYWYQQILGQGPKLLIQFQNNGVVDDSQLPKDRFSAERLKGVDSTLKIQPAKLEDSAVYLCASSKGTGGRETQYFGPGTRLLVL.

At least ten counts were recorded for this clonotype. The chain is built from TRBV6-1 and TRBJ1-1, with 7 bases fitting TRBD1. In germline, CDR1 is MNHNS, CDR2 SASEGT. CDR3 length: 15 residues. Trimming cost V 5 bases and J 5 bases; bases outside gene matches: 11. This chain's CDR3 is CASSPKGQFSTEAFF. In DNA form, the CDR3 reads TGTGCCAGCAGTCCCAAGGGACAGTTCTCTACTGAAGCTTTCTTT.